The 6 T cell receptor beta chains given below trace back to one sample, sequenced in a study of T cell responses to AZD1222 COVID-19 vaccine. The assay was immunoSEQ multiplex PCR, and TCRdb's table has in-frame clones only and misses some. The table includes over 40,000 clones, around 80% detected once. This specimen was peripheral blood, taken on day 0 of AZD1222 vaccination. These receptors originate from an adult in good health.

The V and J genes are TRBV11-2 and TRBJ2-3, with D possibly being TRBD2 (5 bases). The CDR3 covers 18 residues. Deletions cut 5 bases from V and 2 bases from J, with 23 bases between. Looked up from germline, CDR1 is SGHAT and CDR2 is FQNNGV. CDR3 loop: CASSPSLDQAIFTDTQYF. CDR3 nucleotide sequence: TGTGCCAGCAGCCCTAGCCTAGATCAGGCAATATTCACAGATACGCAGTATTTT. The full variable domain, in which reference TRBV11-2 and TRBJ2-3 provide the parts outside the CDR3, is EAGVAQSPRYKIIEKRQSVAFWCNPISGHATLYWYQQILGQGPKLLIQFQNNGVVDDSQLPKDRFSAERLKGVDSTLKIQPAKLEDSAVYLCASSPSLDQAIFTDTQYFGPGTRLTVL.

The CDR3 loop is CAISEGTGFEKLFF. CDR3 bases: TGTGCCATCAGTGAAGGGACAGGGTTTGAAAAACTGTTTTTT. This chain uses TRBV10-3 with TRBJ1-4, with 9 bases that match TRBD1. This CDR3 contains 14 residues. Germline-derived CDR1 and CDR2 are ENHRY and SYGVKD. V lost 3 bases to trimming and J lost 7 bases; unmatched junction nucleotides: 3.

Here the CDR3 DNA reads TGTGCCAGCAGCTCCCCTGGGGGGAGGAACGAGCAGTACTTC. Protein: CASSSPGGRNEQYF. The chain employs TRBV7-9 and TRBJ2-7; D is possibly TRBD2 (6 bases). Per germline, CDR1 SEHNR and CDR2 FQNEAQ (reference sequence). The CDR3 has 14 amino acids. Trimming cost V 4 bases and J 5 bases, with 15 bases left between them.

The CDR3, as DNA: TGTGCCAGCAGTGAGACTCGACAGGGCCTCGGCATTCAGTACTTC. This codes for CASSETRQGLGIQYF. The chain is built from TRBV2 and TRBJ2-4; 7 bases match TRBD1. Germline V CDR1 and CDR2: SNHLY, FYNNEI. The CDR3 has 15 amino acids. With 3 bases clipped from V and 9 bases from J, the junction kept 11 bases outside the gene matches. The variable domain in full, completed from reference TRBV2 and TRBJ2-4, reads EPEVTQTPSHQVTQMGQEVILRCVPISNHLYFYWYRQILGQKVEFLVSFYNNEISEKSEIFDDQFSVERPDGSNFTLKIRSTKLEDSAMYFCASSETRQGLGIQYFGAGTRLSVL.

This chain's CDR3 is CASSYGAPGEQYF. In DNA form, the CDR3 reads TGTGCCAGCAGTTACGGGGCCCCGGGGGAGCAGTACTTC. This chain uses TRBV6-5 with TRBJ2-7; D is tentatively TRBD1 or TRBD2 (5 bases each). This CDR3 has 13 residues. Germline V gives CDR1 MNHEY, CDR2 SVGAGI. V lost 2 bases, J lost 7 bases, and 12 bases lay in between.

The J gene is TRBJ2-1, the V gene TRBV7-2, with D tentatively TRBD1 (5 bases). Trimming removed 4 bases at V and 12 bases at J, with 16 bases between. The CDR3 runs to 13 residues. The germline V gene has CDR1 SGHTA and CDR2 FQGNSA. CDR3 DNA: TGTGCCAGCAGCTCCGCAGTGGATCAGGGGCAGTTCTTC. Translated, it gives CASSSAVDQGQFF.